The clone carrying this T cell receptor (beta chain) was seen ten or more times. These data belong to a study of read filtering for tumor transcriptome and immune sequencing. The CDR3 is 14 residues long. Germline values: CDR1 SNHLY, CDR2 FYNNEI. Trimming shortened V by 7 bases and J by 7 bases, and 17 bases separated the two germline ends. Molecular barcoded adaptors covering alpha/delta and beta/gamma chains were used on 400 ng RNA. TCRdb used MiXCR to reprocess the reads, holding one entry per CDR3 protein. The sample shows some 130,000 distinct CDR3 sequences, roughly 13% of them seen only once. Specimen: a population of CD138-negative cells sorted from bone marrow. The J gene is TRBJ2-1, the V gene TRBV2; possibly TRBD1 for D (6 bases). The sequence was obtained from a donor over 35 with multiple myeloma. The chain's CDR3 is CASTQGGSLNEQFF. For the CDR3, the DNA is TGTGCCAGCACTCAAGGGGGTTCCCTAAATGAGCAGTTCTTC.